A single sample is the source of the 32 T cell receptor beta chains below, sequenced in a study of PD-1 blockade in mismatch repair-deficient tumors. Here immunoSEQ multiplex PCR was the method, and the copy in TCRdb shows in-frame clones only, minus some. The data show around 50,000 clones, roughly 82% seen once. The material sequenced was PBMCs, taken before pembrolizumab treatment. The receptors come from an adult with mismatch repair-deficient cancer.

In the case of this clone: This CDR3 is also generated by other DNA sequences in the sample. The V gene is TRBV15, the J gene TRBJ1-3; weak D call: TRBD1 (5 bases). V was shortened by 5 bases and J by 1 base, with 9 bases between the two germline ends. Germline CDR1 reads LNHNV; CDR2 reads YYDKDF (reference sequence). The CDR3 spans 14 residues. CDR3 sequence: CATSPGGSGNTIYF. CDR3 coding DNA: TGTGCCACCAGCCCCGGGGGATCTGGAAACACCATATATTTT.

The gene calls are TRBV5-1 and TRBJ1-1; D uncertain. V lost 4 bases and J 3 bases, leaving 16 bases between the germline ends. The germline V gene has CDR1 SGHRS and CDR2 YFSETQ. The length of the CDR3 is 15 residues. The CDR3 DNA reads TGCGCCAGCAGCCGAACTCGGCCTGGGGACACTGAAGCTTTCTTT. This encodes CASSRTRPGDTEAFF.

The V and J genes are TRBV6-6 and TRBJ2-5, with D unclear. V gave up 5 bases and J gave up 4 bases, with 11 bases separating them. Germline V CDR1 and CDR2: MNHNY, SVGAGI (reference sequence). This CDR3 is 13 amino acids long. CDR3 protein: CASSRFETETQYF. CDR3 nucleotide sequence: TGTGCCAGCAGTCGGTTTGAGACAGAGACCCAGTACTTC.

The chain employs TRBV7-9 and TRBJ1-3; D is possibly TRBD1 (6 bases). The germline V and J ends were trimmed by 3 bases and 4 bases, with 16 bases remaining between them. Germline V gives CDR1 SEHNR, CDR2 FQNEAQ (reference sequence). The CDR3 runs 16 residues. Here the CDR3 reads CASSFSIQGWGNTIYF. DNA for the CDR3: TGTGCCAGCAGCTTTAGTATCCAGGGGTGGGGAAACACCATATATTTT.

The rearrangement joins TRBV7-3 to TRBJ2-2, with 9 bases that match TRBD2. This CDR3 is 15 amino acids long. V gave up 5 bases and J gave up 6 bases; unmatched junction bases: 7. The germline CDR1 and CDR2 sequences are SGHTA and FQGTGA. The CDR3 nucleotides are TGTGCCAGCAGCCCCTCGGGCGGGAGGGCCGGGGAGCTGTTTTTT. Its translation: CASSPSGGRAGELFF.

The chain is built from TRBV6-5 and TRBJ2-7; no clear D. The CDR3 covers 11 residues. CDR1 is MNHEY and CDR2 is SVGAGI in the germline V gene. V lost 7 bases and J 3 bases, leaving 7 bases between the germline ends. This CDR3 is CASKVLYEQYF. CDR3 sequence (DNA): TGTGCCAGCAAAGTCCTCTACGAGCAGTACTTC.

V usage is TRBV6-5 and J usage is TRBJ2-7; D not certain. Trimming took off 8 bases at V and 6 bases at J, with 20 bases between the two ends. The CDR3 sequence is 14 residues long. Germline V lookup: CDR1 MNHEY, CDR2 SVGAGI. As DNA, the CDR3 is TGTGCCAGCGGTGGGAAGACTCGGCCGCGCGAGCAGTACTTC. Translating it yields CASGGKTRPREQYF.

This chain links TRBV16 with TRBJ2-7; the D call may be TRBD1 or TRBD2 (5 bases each). Deletions cut 4 bases from V and 8 bases from J, with 15 bases between. The germline CDR1 and CDR2 sequences are KGHSY and FQNENV. The CDR3 extends over 13 amino acids. The CDR3 nucleotides read TGTGCCAGCAGCCCCCGGGGCATACTGCAGCAGTACTTC. It specifies CASSPRGILQQYF.

The J gene is TRBJ2-7, the V gene TRBV5-1, with 10 nucleotides matching TRBD2. CDR1 is SGHRS, CDR2 YFSETQ, per germline. Trimming took 0 bases from V and 6 from J; bases not matched to a gene: 6. This CDR3 contains 15 residues. CDR3 sequence: CASSLGLAGAAEQYF. The CDR3, as DNA: TGCGCCAGCAGCTTGGGGCTAGCGGGAGCGGCCGAGCAGTACTTC. Combining the CDR3 with reference TRBV5-1 and TRBJ2-7 gives the whole variable domain KAGVTQTPRYLIKTRGQQVTLSCSPISGHRSVSWYQQTPGQGLQFLFEYFSETQRNKGNFPGRFSGRQFSNSRSEMNVSTLELGDSALYLCASSLGLAGAAEQYFGPGTRLTVT.

The table lists this clone with a few counts. The V call is TRBV4-3, the J call TRBJ2-1; D unclear. Between the trimmed V and J ends, which lost 0 bases and 0 bases, there was a span of 12 bases. This CDR3 has 17 amino acids. Germline V gene sequence: CDR1 LGHNA, CDR2 YSLEER. The CDR3 is CASSQDVGSSSYNEQFF. The CDR3 DNA follows: TGCGCCAGCAGCCAAGATGTGGGCTCGAGCTCCTACAATGAGCAGTTCTTC.

The chain uses TRBV4-1 and TRBJ2-3; weak D call: TRBD2 (6 bases). Trimming took 3 bases from V and 4 from J, leaving 14 bases between them. This CDR3 has 15 amino acids. Germline lookup yields CDR1 MGHRA and CDR2 YSYEKL. The CDR3 nucleotides are TGCGCCAGCAGCCATCCGGGAGAGGGCCCAGATACGCAGTATTTT. It yields the protein CASSHPGEGPDTQYF.

The CDR3, as DNA: TGTGCCAGCAGTTCCGGACAACACACCGGGGAGCTGTTTTTT. It yields the protein CASSSGQHTGELFF. V is TRBV27 and J is TRBJ2-2, with D possibly matching TRBD1 (5 bases). The germline V and J ends were trimmed by 4 bases and 3 bases, with 9 bases remaining between them. Germline values: CDR1 MNHEY, CDR2 SMNVEV (reference sequence). This CDR3 is built from 14 residues.

By sample fraction, this clone is medium-sized. The chain is built from TRBV11-1 and TRBJ1-5; D perhaps matches TRBD1 (6 bases). The CDR3 covers 13 residues. With 3 bases removed from V and 4 bases from J, the gap between germline ends came to 7 bases. In germline, CDR1 is SGHAT, CDR2 FQDESV (reference sequence). The CDR3 spells CASSLGANQPQHF. CDR3 coding DNA: TGTGCCAGCAGCTTGGGGGCGAATCAGCCCCAGCATTTT.

This clone is a singleton in its sample. The V call is TRBV30, the J call TRBJ1-5; D may be TRBD1 (6 bases). With 1 base removed from V and 4 bases from J, the gap between germline ends came to 8 bases. The length of the CDR3 is 13 residues. Germline lookup yields CDR1 GTSNPN and CDR2 SVGIG (reference sequence). CDR3: CAWSAGQNQPQHF. In DNA, the CDR3 is TGTGCCTGGAGTGCCGGACAGAATCAGCCCCAGCATTTT.

The CDR3 loop reads CASSVQGWGTEAFF. The CDR3 DNA follows: TGTGCCAGTAGCGTACAGGGGTGGGGGACTGAAGCTTTCTTT. The chain couples TRBV19 to TRBJ1-1; TRBD1 agrees at 7 bases. Germline V CDR1 and CDR2: LNHDA, SQIVND (reference sequence). After removal of 6 bases from V and 5 bases from J, the junction contained 9 bases not matched to a gene. The CDR3 totals 14 residues.

The chain carries TRBV6-1 and TRBJ2-1; 10 nucleotides match TRBD2. The CDR3 extends over 17 amino acids. Germline trimming cut 2 bases from V and 1 base from J; bases unmatched to any gene: 5. The germline gives CDR1 MNHNS, CDR2 SASEGT. DNA for the CDR3: TGTGCCAGCAGTGAATGGGGACTAGCGACTTCCTACAATGAGCAGTTCTTC. Its translation: CASSEWGLATSYNEQFF.

The rearrangement links TRBV10-3 to TRBJ2-1; possible D gene TRBD1, 5 bases. The CDR3 is 13 amino acids. Germline V gene sequence: CDR1 ENHRY, CDR2 SYGVKD. Trimming shortened V by 4 bases and J by 3 bases, and 7 bases separated the two germline ends. The CDR3 DNA sequence: TGTGCCATCAGTGTTACAGGCTACAATGAGCAGTTCTTC. It is translated as CAISVTGYNEQFF.

The rearrangement uses TRBV5-1 and TRBJ2-7, with 12 bases lining up with TRBD1. With 3 bases clipped from V and 5 bases from J, the junction kept 6 bases outside the gene matches. Germline V gene data show CDR1 as SGHRS and CDR2 as YFSETQ. The CDR3 runs 15 residues. The CDR3 is CASSWGTGGENEQYF. CDR3 DNA sequence: TGCGCCAGCAGCTGGGGGACAGGGGGCGAGAACGAGCAGTACTTC.

V is TRBV5-6 and J is TRBJ2-1, with D unclear. Germline V gene lookup returns CDR1 SGHDT and CDR2 YYEEEE. The CDR3 has 14 residues. Trimming pared 4 bases from V and 0 bases from J, leaving 8 bases between. The DNA of the CDR3 is TGTGCCAGCAGCATGAGGAGCTCCTACAATGAGCAGTTCTTC. It translates to CASSMRSSYNEQFF.

V usage is TRBV6-1 and J usage is TRBJ2-1; 8 positions match TRBD2. The germline gives CDR1 MNHNS, CDR2 SASEGT. CDR3 length: 15 amino acids. Unmatched junction bases numbered 8, after V lost 5 bases and J lost 5 bases. The CDR3 DNA reads TGTGCCAGCAGTCTAGCGGGTGGCTTAGACAATGAGCAGTTCTTC. Protein sequence: CASSLAGGLDNEQFF.

This clone is deemed medium-sized. The chain joins TRBV5-6 to TRBJ1-1; D is unclear. This CDR3 is 14 amino acids long. The germline V gene encodes CDR1 SGHDT and CDR2 YYEEEE. The V end was cut by 1 base, the J end by 1 base, with 8 bases between. The DNA for the CDR3 is TGTGCCAGCAGCTTGCTACAACGGAACACTGAAGCTTTCTTT. It is translated as CASSLLQRNTEAFF.

This clone came up a few times. V gene TRBV5-1 combines with J gene TRBJ2-7; D unclear. Between the trimmed V and J ends, which lost 5 bases and 2 bases, there was a span of 20 bases. In germline, CDR1 is SGHRS, CDR2 YFSETQ. The CDR3 is 16 residues long. CDR3 in DNA: TGCGCCAGCAGTCACCCTCTCTCGGGCGTAACCTACGAGCAGTACTTC. This translates into CASSHPLSGVTYEQYF.

There are a few counts of this clone. The chain carries TRBV18 and TRBJ2-7, with 10 bases lining up with TRBD2. V was pared by 6 bases and J by 0 bases, with 2 bases of the junction left unmatched. The CDR3 length is 14 residues. Germline lookup yields CDR1 KGHSH and CDR2 LQKENI. CDR3 loop: CASSPSGGSYEQYF. The CDR3 region has the DNA TGTGCCAGCTCCCCTAGCGGGGGCTCCTACGAGCAGTACTTC. Drawing the rest from reference TRBV18 and TRBJ2-7, the complete variable domain is NAGVMQNPRHLVRRRGQEARLRCSPMKGHSHVYWYRQLPEEGLKFMVYLQKENIIDESGMPKERFSAEFPKEGPSILRIQQVVRGDSAAYFCASSPSGGSYEQYFGPGTRLTVT.

J is TRBJ2-1 and V is TRBV7-9; D remains ambiguous. V was cut by 0 bases and J by 3 bases, with 9 bases left in between. Germline CDR1 reads SEHNR; CDR2 reads FQNEAQ (reference sequence). The CDR3 is made up of 15 amino acids. CDR3 protein: CASSLATRIYNEQFF. The CDR3 region has the DNA TGTGCCAGCAGCTTAGCTACGCGGATCTACAATGAGCAGTTCTTC.

The J gene is TRBJ1-1, the V gene TRBV30, with D perhaps matching TRBD1 (5 bases). Per the germline V gene, CDR1 is GTSNPN and CDR2 is SVGIG (reference sequence). The CDR3 has 14 residues. The V gene lost 0 bases and the J gene lost 2 bases, with 10 bases spanning the gap. CDR3 nucleotides: TGTGCCTGGAGTGTACGCAGGGTAAACACTGAAGCTTTCTTT. Protein sequence: CAWSVRRVNTEAFF. The full variable domain, rest sourced from reference TRBV30 and TRBJ1-1, is SQTIHQWPATLVQPVGSPLSLECTVEGTSNPNLYWYRQAAGRGLQLLFYSVGIGQISSEVPQNLSASRPQDRQFILSSKKLLLSDSGFYLCAWSVRRVNTEAFFGQGTRLTVV.

A few counts support this clone. At one boundary the junction diverges from the germline segment, which might be a read error. The CDR3 reads CASSAESGELFF. Here the CDR3 DNA reads TGTGCTAGCAGCGCAGAGTCCGGGGAGCTGTTTTTT. The chain links TRBV7-7 to TRBJ2-2; D gene ambiguous. CDR1 SSHAT and CDR2 FNYEAQ come from the germline V gene (reference sequence). The CDR3 has 12 residues.

This clone has just a few counts. The genes are TRBV11-1 and TRBJ2-7, with 11 bases aligning to TRBD2. The CDR3 runs 14 residues. The trim removed 5 bases at V and 6 bases at J, leaving 6 bases unmatched. Germline V gene sequence: CDR1 SGHAT, CDR2 FQDESV (reference sequence). CDR3 in DNA: TGTGCCAGCAGCACCCTAGCGGGAGGTCTCGAGCAGTACTTC. Residues: CASSTLAGGLEQYF.

The chain couples TRBV7-9 to TRBJ2-1; TRBD1 matches at 12 bases. Germline CDR1 reads SEHNR; CDR2 reads FQNEAQ (reference sequence). The trim removed 7 bases at V and 6 bases at J, leaving 7 bases unmatched. The CDR3 is 15 amino acids. The CDR3: CASMPRDRGLNEQFF. The DNA for the CDR3 is TGTGCCAGCATGCCCCGGGACAGGGGGCTCAATGAGCAGTTCTTC.

As concerns this clone: The identical CDR3 is also encoded by other nucleotide sequences in the sample. This CDR3 is CASTKGENTEAFF. The CDR3, as DNA: TGTGCCAGCACGAAGGGGGAGAACACTGAAGCTTTCTTT. V is TRBV2 and J is TRBJ1-1; tentative D call: TRBD1 (6 bases). Germline V gives CDR1 SNHLY, CDR2 FYNNEI. The ends were cut back, 7 bases at V and 1 base at J, with 10 bases in the middle. This CDR3 is 13 amino acids long.

V usage is TRBV7-2 and J usage is TRBJ1-2; the match to TRBD1 covers 9 bases. V gave up 5 bases and J gave up 8 bases; unmatched junction bases: 12. This CDR3 region has 15 residues. The V gene's germline CDR1 is SGHTA and CDR2 FQGNSA. CDR3 DNA: TGTGCCAGCAGCCGACCGGGACAGGGAGGAGTAGGCTACACCTTC. Amino acid sequence: CASSRPGQGGVGYTF.

This clone has a single count. The rearrangement joins TRBV5-1 to TRBJ2-5; either TRBD1 or TRBD2 may supply D (5 bases each). The CDR3 spans 14 residues. Germline values: CDR1 SGHRS, CDR2 YFSETQ. Trimming took 1 base from V and 7 from J, leaving 14 bases between them. The CDR3 DNA reads as TGCGCCAGCAGCTTGTCAGGGCGTGGAGGGACCCAGTACTTC. Translating it yields CASSLSGRGGTQYF. The variable domain in full, with the rest retrieved from reference TRBV5-1 and TRBJ2-5, is KAGVTQTPRYLIKTRGQQVTLSCSPISGHRSVSWYQQTPGQGLQFLFEYFSETQRNKGNFPGRFSGRQFSNSRSEMNVSTLELGDSALYLCASSLSGRGGTQYFGPGTRLLVL.

The rearrangement uses TRBV11-3 and TRBJ2-1; 7 bases fit TRBD1. CDR3 length: 13 amino acids. Per germline, CDR1 SGHNT and CDR2 YENEEA. V lost 2 bases to trimming and J lost 5 bases; unmatched junction nucleotides: 0. Here the CDR3 reads CASSLQGDNEQFF. DNA of the CDR3: TGTGCCAGCAGCTTACAGGGGGACAATGAGCAGTTCTTC. The variable domain in full, completed from reference TRBV11-3 and TRBJ2-1, reads EAGVVQSPRYKIIEKKQPVAFWCNPISGHNTLYWYLQNLGQGPELLIRYENEEAVDDSQLPKDRFSAERLKGVDSTLKIQPAELGDSAVYLCASSLQGDNEQFFGPGTRLTVL.